These 7 T cell receptor beta chains originate from one sample sequenced in a study of blood T cell repertoires in COVID-19. Libraries were prepared by immunoSEQ multiplex PCR; TCRdb keeps only in-frame clonotypes and omits some of them. The data hold 130,000 to 150,000 clones, with 70% to 90% observed a single time. The material sequenced was PBMCs or T cells enriched from blood (not recorded which). These receptors originate from a woman aged 25 to 39 with acute COVID-19.

The chain carries TRBV7-9 and TRBJ2-1; TRBD2 matches 10 bases. The CDR3 spans 17 residues. Germline V gene lookup returns CDR1 SEHNR and CDR2 FQNEAQ (reference sequence). V was clipped by 3 bases and J by 2 bases; unmatched bases: 7. The CDR3 spells CASSFGTSGKAYNEQFF. CDR3 DNA sequence: TGTGCCAGCAGCTTTGGCACTAGCGGGAAGGCCTACAATGAGCAGTTCTTC.

This rearrangement joins TRBV7-9 to TRBJ2-5, with D perhaps TRBD2 (5 bases). V lost 0 bases and J lost 2, with 7 bases in between. The CDR3 is 14 amino acids. The germline CDR1 and CDR2 sequences are SEHNR and FQNEAQ (reference sequence). CDR3 amino acids: CASSLAGGQETQYF. The CDR3 nucleotides read TGTGCCAGCAGCTTAGCGGGCGGGCAAGAGACCCAGTACTTC.

The chain joins TRBV9 to TRBJ1-1, with 7 bases that match TRBD1. Germline assignment: CDR1 SGDLS and CDR2 YYNGEE. V was clipped by 4 bases and J by 3 bases; unmatched bases: 12. The length of the CDR3 is 16 residues. The chain's CDR3 is CASSPDSGQVYTEAFF. CDR3 in DNA: TGTGCCAGCAGCCCTGACTCCGGACAGGTGTACACTGAAGCTTTCTTT. Combining the CDR3 with reference TRBV9 and TRBJ1-1 gives the whole variable domain DSGVTQTPKHLITATGQRVTLRCSPRSGDLSVYWYQQSLDQGLQFLIQYYNGEERAKGNILERFSAQQFPDLHSELNLSSLELGDSALYFCASSPDSGQVYTEAFFGQGTRLTVV.

This clone was picked up one time. V usage is TRBV2 and J usage is TRBJ2-1; perhaps TRBD1 as D (7 bases). Germline lookup yields CDR1 SNHLY and CDR2 FYNNEI. Trimming removed 4 bases from V and 14 bases from J, with 21 bases in between. The CDR3 consists of 14 residues. This chain's CDR3 is CASSGAGGIGGEFF. The CDR3 region has the DNA TGTGCCAGCAGTGGGGCAGGGGGGATCGGTGGGGAGTTCTTC.

The chain carries TRBV5-1 and TRBJ1-1; 7 nucleotides match TRBD1. The V and J ends lost 4 bases and 5 bases, in that order; junction bases with no gene match: 8. The germline V gene has CDR1 SGHRS and CDR2 YFSETQ. The CDR3 has 14 residues. DNA for the CDR3: TGCGCCAGCAGCCGTGACAGGGAACATACTGAAGCTTTCTTT. Translating gives CASSRDREHTEAFF.

The CDR3, as DNA: TGTGCCAGCAGCTTATCAGGCGGTAGCGGGAGCGTAGGGTTGCATGAGCAGTTCTTC. It codes for CASSLSGGSGSVGLHEQFF. The chain links TRBV7-6 to TRBJ2-1, with 9 bases fitting TRBD2. Trimming took 2 bases from V and 8 from J; bases not matched to a gene: 19. This CDR3 has 19 amino acids. The germline V gene encodes CDR1 SGHVS and CDR2 FNYEAQ.

The gene calls are TRBV27 and TRBJ1-2; tentative D call: TRBD1 (5 bases). The germline gives CDR1 MNHEY, CDR2 SMNVEV (reference sequence). The V end lost 6 bases, the J end lost 3 bases, and 23 bases lay between the germline ends. There are 17 residues in the CDR3. In DNA, the CDR3 is TGTGCCAGCAGCCCTGGACACGGATCGGCCCTCTACTATGGCTACACCTTC. It translates to CASSPGHGSALYYGYTF.